This T cell receptor beta chain came from a study of tumor-infiltrating lymphocytes in primary liver carcinoma (dated by TCRdb to between 2016 and 2019). Looking at the study overall: Of the five patients, three men and two women aged 30 to 69 years, four had hepatocellular carcinoma and one had combined HCC and intrahepatic cholangiocarcinoma. Across five regions of each liver tumor, along with adjacent normal tissue and blood, the study brought together TCRbeta repertoire sequencing, expression microarrays and whole-exome sequencing. The 25 or so tumor region samples were profiled with Agilent mRNA microarrays so that TCRbeta repertoire diversity could be related to the local molecular phenotype. The tumors of the five patients were staged as T1-T3 N0M0, with maximum diameters ranging from roughly 4 to 10 cm. A total of roughly 35 specimens from 5 patients, comprising 25 or so tumor regions, 5 adjacent noncancerous liver tissues and 5 peripheral blood samples, were covered by TCRbeta repertoire sequencing. Samples yielded roughly 3.5 to 8 million productive TCRbeta reads; read depth did not differ significantly between tissue types. Technical replicate repertoires showed high reproducibility, with mean shared-clone rates approximately 0.9 and correlation coefficients above 0.95.

Study-wide findings and limitations: Repertoire overlap was higher between tumor regions (mean around 36%) than tumor-adjacent (approximately 17%) or tumor-blood (roughly 14%) pairs, consistent with antigen-driven expansion. Bulk unsorted samples precluded comparing CD4+ and CD8+ T cell repertoires. With just a handful of patients in the study, the authors point out that the findings should be validated in a larger study. Only about 7.5-25% of top clones were present in all five regions of a tumor, suggesting spatial heterogeneity of tumor-infiltrating T cells. The top 250 clones made up a significantly larger repertoire fraction in tumors than in blood (p = 0.039). Only the TCR beta chain was sequenced, which likely underestimates true repertoire diversity because unpaired alpha chains were not captured.

Worth noting for this clonotype: Its antigen target is currently unknown. The junction differs from germline at one of its ends, possibly a read error.

Total RNA and DNA were co-extracted from around 18-30 mg of bulk tissue with the AllPrep DNA/RNA mini kit, without cell sorting. Between November 2015 and March 2016, five patients in China with histopathologically diagnosed primary liver carcinoma had surgical resection. At the time of sampling, the patients were treatment-naive and had chronic HBV infection. Five spatially separated regions were sampled from each tumor: the superior, inferior, left-lateral and right-lateral poles, plus the tumor centre. Histology showed that every tumor sample contained more than 85% viable tumor cells. Fresh tumor and adjacent tissue pieces were bisected; one half was stored in RNAlater at -80°C, the other sent for histology. A constant-region primer and ProtoScript II reverse transcriptase were used to reverse-transcribe TCRbeta-specific cDNA from roughly 480 ng total RNA. The TCRbeta libraries were prepared through three rounds of nested multiplex PCR following a slightly modified ARM-PCR procedure. Each of the first two PCR rounds ran for around 9 cycles and used multiplex TRBV1-TRBV30 forward primers together with a Cbeta reverse primer. Sample barcodes and Illumina adapters were added in a final 25-cycle PCR with Deep VentR polymerase. Amplicons of 200-500 bp were gel-purified with a QIAquick gel extraction kit before sequencing. TCRbeta amplicons were sequenced on an Illumina HiSeq 2500 with 250-bp paired-end reads. The authors' analysis ran thus. To recover full CDR3 sequences, reads were quality-trimmed using Trimmomatic v0.33 and paired reads were then merged using FLASH v1.2.11. MiGEC v1.2.1b assigned V, D and J germline segments to the rearranged TCRbeta sequences. Clonotype statistics, along with Shannon-Wiener diversity indices, were calculated using VDJtools v1.0.0. Except for diversity analysis, only each sample's 250 most abundant clonotypes were used in subsequent analyses to reduce sampling bias. TCRdb ran its own pipeline on the public reads, namely fastp trimming at Q25 and MiXCR clone calling, and kept in-frame beta chains. Each record represents a unique CDR3 protein, reported with the most common genes and DNA among its rows. It is TCRdb's table, rather than the study itself, that gives the V and J calls and clone size. A total of 100,000 or so distinct CDR3 sequences appear in this sample, 82% of them only once. The ten most abundant clones make up 15% to 25% of the sample.

CDR1 and CDR2, per the germline V gene, are LGHNA and YSLEER. The CDR3 covers 18 residues, taking in both the cysteine and the phenylalanine. Only the CDR3 DNA stays, 54 bases, in frame from base 1. This receptor was obtained from a man aged 35 to 55 with primary liver carcinoma and hepatitis B virus infection. The V and J segments used are TRBV4-3 and TRBJ2-1; a stretch of 15 junction bases matches TRBD2. Sequenced material: liver tumor tissue from sampling region 3. Interpreted using the paper, the cell subset or site label stands for: tumor region T3, left-lateral pole. The CDR3 reads CTSSLDWTSGRAWKEQFF. The DNA sequence is TGCACCAGCAGTCTTGATTGGACTAGCGGGAGGGCCTGGAAAGAGCAGTTCTTC.